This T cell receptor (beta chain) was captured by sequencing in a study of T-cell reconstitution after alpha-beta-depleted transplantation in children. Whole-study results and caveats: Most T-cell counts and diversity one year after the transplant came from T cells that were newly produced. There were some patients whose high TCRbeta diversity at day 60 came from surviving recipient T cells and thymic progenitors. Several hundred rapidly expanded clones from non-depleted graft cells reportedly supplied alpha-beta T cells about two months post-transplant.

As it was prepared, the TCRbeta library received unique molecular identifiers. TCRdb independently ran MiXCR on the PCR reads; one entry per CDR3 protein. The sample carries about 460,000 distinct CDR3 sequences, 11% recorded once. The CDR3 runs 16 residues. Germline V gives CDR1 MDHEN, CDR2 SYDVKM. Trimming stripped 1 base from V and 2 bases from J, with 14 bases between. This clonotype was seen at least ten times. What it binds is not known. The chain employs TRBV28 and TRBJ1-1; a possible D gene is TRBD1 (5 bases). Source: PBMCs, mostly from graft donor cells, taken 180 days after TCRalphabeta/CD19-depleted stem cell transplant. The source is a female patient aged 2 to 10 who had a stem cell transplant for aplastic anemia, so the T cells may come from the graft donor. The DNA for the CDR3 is TGTGCCAGCAGTTTATCGGGACCGTCCTTCAACACTGAAGCTTTCTTT. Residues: CASSLSGPSFNTEAFF.